This T cell receptor beta chain derives from a study of blood T cell repertoires in COVID-19. This table comes from immunoSEQ multiplex PCR, and its TCRdb copy is limited to in-frame clones, with some not included. Of under 200,000 clones listed, less than 90% are singletons. Germline CDR1 MNHEY, CDR2 SMNVEV (reference sequence). The CDR3 totals 13 residues. With 5 bases removed from V and 3 bases from J, the gap between germline ends came to 8 bases. Sequenced sample: peripheral blood. This clonotype was obtained from a woman in her 70s with COVID-19, enrolled during active disease. This rearrangement joins TRBV27 to TRBJ1-5, with D uncertain. CDR3 loop: CASSVQDNQPQHF. The CDR3 coding sequence is TGTGCCAGCAGTGTCCAGGACAATCAGCCCCAGCATTTT.